Here is one TCR beta chain with its context. The protocol was immunoSEQ multiplex PCR, while the TCRdb copy is restricted to in-frame clones and leaves out a portion. The sample comprises approximately 100,000 clones, about 89% of which are singletons, and about 15% rests with the top ten. The germline gives CDR1 SGDLS, CDR2 YYNGEE. The CDR3 is 13 residues long. Deletions cut 3 bases from V and 5 bases from J, with 10 bases between. This entry is derived from a study of blood T cell repertoires in COVID-19. This sequence was found in a man aged 50-60 years with acute or convalescent COVID-19. Material: peripheral blood. The chain employs TRBV9 and TRBJ2-3; possible D gene TRBD1, 6 bases. This CDR3 reads CASSGSGVDTQYF. CDR3 in DNA: TGTGCCAGCAGCGGATCAGGGGTAGATACGCAGTATTTT.